The TCR beta chain described here comes from a study of regulatory T cells in long-lasting Graves disease. About the study: Over 5 years of antithyroid drugs plus positive TSH receptor antibodies defined persistent Graves' disease.

This CDR3 is built from 17 residues. CDR1 is MDHEN and CDR2 is SYDVKM in the germline V gene. Trimming removed 6 bases from V and 1 base from J, with 18 bases in between. Combining iRepertoire HTBI primers with Arm-PCR of CDR3 regions, the authors built TCR beta libraries. MiXCR, run by TCRdb on the multiplex PCR reads, gives a single entry per CDR3 protein. The table lists under 350,000 distinct CDR3 sequences, 20% to 25% of them singletons. Time point specified: persistent/refractory GD, antithyroid drugs over 5 years with positive TRAb. RNA isolated from PBMCs was used to make the TCR library. The rearrangement joins TRBV28 to TRBJ2-2; D tentatively reads TRBD1 or TRBD2 (5 bases each). The receptor was derived from a female donor with Graves disease. The specimen was peripheral blood mononuclear cells (PBMCs), collected when the disease was refractory, from a patient treated with antithyroid drugs. DNA of the CDR3: TGTGCCAGCAGCCATCCCCTTGGGACCCTGAACACCGGGGAGCTGTTTTTT. Its translation is CASSHPLGTLNTGELFF.